A selection of T cell receptor beta chains follows, all from one sample in a study of cytomegalovirus exposure and HLA in healthy donors. Clones were read by immunoSEQ multiplex PCR, and TCRdb kept only the in-frame ones, dropping some. The sample has about 72,000 clones, and its top ten clones hold roughly an eighth. The sample taken for sequencing was PBMCs. These receptors came from a man in his fifties or sixties in good health and CMV-seropositive. Each CDR3 is given with its conserved first and last residue. Fields, in order: V gene, J gene, CDR3 protein.

V: TRBV5-1
J: TRBJ1-2
CDR3: CASSSGQVAGYTF

V: TRBV5-1
J: TRBJ2-7
CDR3: CASSPFSYEQYF

V: TRBV4-2
J: TRBJ2-5
CDR3: CASSQDRGGEETQYF

V: TRBV19
J: TRBJ1-3
CDR3: CASSPTEDSGNTIYF

V: TRBV9
J: TRBJ2-3
CDR3: CASSVDSSPDTQYF

V: TRBV28
J: TRBJ1-1
CDR3: CDSRLTSDTEAFF

V: TRBV28
J: TRBJ1-2
CDR3: CASSPRGRDGYTF

V: TRBV5-1
J: TRBJ2-7
CDR3: CASSSIALGKQYF

V: TRBV7-2
J: TRBJ1-2
CDR3: CASSRGGRALYGYTF

V: TRBV28
J: TRBJ1-2
CDR3: CASSTGNYGYTF

V: TRBV4-1
J: TRBJ1-2
CDR3: CASSQDSGTGGFYGYTF

V: TRBV7-2
J: TRBJ2-5
CDR3: CASSFSRGPQETQYF

V: TRBV5-6
J: TRBJ1-2
CDR3: CASIYRNYGYTF

V: TRBV6-1
J: TRBJ2-3
CDR3: CASSEAPLTDTQYF

V: TRBV5-4
J: TRBJ2-5
CDR3: CASSYRGLRETQYF

V: TRBV18
J: TRBJ2-3
CDR3: CASSRGLAGTDTQYF

V: TRBV5-5
J: TRBJ1-5
CDR3: CASSTYNQPQHF

V: TRBV11-2
J: TRBJ1-2
CDR3: CASSLAEGWGGYTF

V: TRBV27
J: TRBJ1-1
CDR3: CASSLGGGMNTEAFF

V: TRBV29-1
J: TRBJ2-3
CDR3: CSVNRQGALADTQYF

V: TRBV7-2
J: TRBJ1-4
CDR3: CASRLSRATNEKLFF

V: TRBV4-1
J: TRBJ2-3
CDR3: CASSQEYSAGGEGDTQYF

V: TRBV13
J: TRBJ1-4
CDR3: CASSRAARTGNEKLFF

V: TRBV7-6
J: TRBJ2-7
CDR3: CASSLGGGLAGYEQYF

V: TRBV2
J: TRBJ2-3
CDR3: CASSEARDTQYF

V: TRBV19
J: TRBJ1-1
CDR3: CASSMTEYTEAFF

V: TRBV19
J: TRBJ1-1
CDR3: CASSTKQGVETEAFF

V: TRBV19
J: TRBJ2-3
CDR3: CASSPLLAGGADTQYF

V: TRBV30
J: TRBJ2-2
CDR3: CAGWLNTGELFF

V: TRBV30
J: TRBJ2-5
CDR3: CAWRNPWLAGTQETQYF

V: TRBV7-8
J: TRBJ2-2
CDR3: CASIVSGVWSGELFF

V: TRBV5-1
J: TRBJ2-1
CDR3: CASSLPPGQRLNNEQFF

V: TRBV19
J: TRBJ1-2
CDR3: CASTSPGADYGYTF

V: TRBV6-1
J: TRBJ2-1
CDR3: CASSDSRDEQFF

V: TRBV30
J: TRBJ2-2
CDR3: CAWSGAISTGELFF

V: TRBV5-1
J: TRBJ2-2
CDR3: CASSQTSSTGELFF

V: TRBV19
J: TRBJ2-3
CDR3: CATSGVDTQYF

V: TRBV10-3
J: TRBJ2-2
CDR3: CATQTGGSNTGELFF

V: TRBV2
J: TRBJ1-2
CDR3: CASSASYGYTF

V: TRBV2
J: TRBJ1-2
CDR3: CASSEIAGTNYGYTF

V: TRBV6-5
J: TRBJ1-1
CDR3: CASIRLGAPNTEAFF

V: TRBV6-1
J: TRBJ1-5
CDR3: CASVRKGDYNQPQHF

V: TRBV5-1
J: TRBJ1-1
CDR3: CASSYSEGVGTEAFF

V: TRBV30
J: TRBJ1-2
CDR3: CAWSRTGGEDYGYTF

V: TRBV2
J: TRBJ2-3
CDR3: CASSSFRGTPDTQYF

V: TRBV6-7
J: TRBJ2-2
CDR3: CASSYSKGRVGTGELFF

V: TRBV29-1
J: TRBJ1-1
CDR3: CSVEAEEAFF

V: TRBV9
J: TRBJ1-4
CDR3: CASSVGASGREKLFF

V: TRBV5-1
J: TRBJ2-1
CDR3: CASSKGLGNEQFF

V: TRBV5-1
J: TRBJ2-5
CDR3: CASSWAPATQETQYF

V: TRBV4-1
J: TRBJ1-3
CDR3: CASSQGASSGNTIYF

V: TRBV5-1
J: TRBJ2-5
CDR3: CASSPGVQETQYF

V: TRBV6-1
J: TRBJ1-5
CDR3: CASSWGQFSNQPQHF

V: TRBV7-2
J: TRBJ2-1
CDR3: CASSSGAGGNEQFF

V: TRBV10-1
J: TRBJ2-5
CDR3: CASSGTQGAPQYF

V: TRBV25-1
J: TRBJ1-2
CDR3: CASSEGPDSNYGYTF

V: TRBV4-2
J: TRBJ2-3
CDR3: CASSQAGGGTDTQYF